This T cell receptor (beta chain) was retrieved from a study of human T cells and chemical hapten exposure. Study background: Patients, predominantly female, presented with alopecia areata, totalis or universalis. Study-level points and caveats: A positive correlation with patch test score was shown by PT1 expanded TCR counts.

This clonotype came up a few times. Its antigen is undetermined. TCRdb re-called the RACE reads through MiXCR, storing one row per CDR3 protein. Here the sample spans about 380,000 distinct CDR3 sequences, around 4.8% being singletons. Time point defined: patch test 1, 2 weeks after DPC sensitization. The treatment was: therapeutic diphenylcyclopropenone sensitization with weekly scalp DPC. The germline CDR1 and CDR2 sequences are SGHAT and FQNNGV. The CDR3 covers 17 residues. The trim removed 5 bases at V and 11 bases at J, leaving 19 bases unmatched. This specimen consisted of whole blood, obtained in connection with sensitization to the hapten diphenylcyclopropenone (DPC). The chain is built from TRBV11-2 and TRBJ2-3; 10 bases line up with TRBD1. The receptor was derived from a woman aged 45-59 years with alopecia areata. Some clones in this sample may be carry-over from other donors' samples. The CDR3 here is CASSTPRDRGSQGGQYF. CDR3 coding DNA: TGTGCCAGCAGCACCCCCCGGGACAGGGGATCCCAGGGAGGGCAGTATTTT.